The 32 T cell receptor beta chains in this list originate from one sample, sequenced in a study of cytomegalovirus exposure and HLA in healthy donors. Use of 60 Vbeta and 13 Jbeta primers characterized the PCR. Sequencing used immunoSEQ multiplex PCR; TCRdb keeps in-frame clones, though not all of them. The data contain 150,000 to 250,000 clones, about four fifths of them singletons. The sequencing input was PBMCs. These receptors all stem from a girl aged 10 to 17 in good health and CMV-seropositive.

This chain links TRBV4-3 with TRBJ1-6, with 8 bases matching TRBD1. Looked up from germline, CDR1 is LGHNA and CDR2 is YSLEER. V gave up 1 base and J gave up 10 bases; unmatched junction bases: 9. The CDR3 is made up of 16 amino acids. Here the CDR3 DNA reads TGCGCCAGCAGCCAAGGGGCAGGGGGCGACAGGTCACCCCTCCACTTT. Translating it yields CASSQGAGGDRSPLHF.

The rearrangement links TRBV4-1 to TRBJ2-1, with TRBD2 matching 8 bases. Germline V lookup: CDR1 MGHRA, CDR2 YSYEKL. Trimming at V came to 6 bases and at J to 1 base, leaving 5 bases not matched to a gene. The CDR3 runs to 15 residues. CDR3 sequence: CASSILAESYNEQFF. The DNA for the CDR3 is TGCGCCAGCAGTATACTAGCGGAATCCTACAATGAGCAGTTCTTC.

The rearrangement uses TRBV4-3 and TRBJ2-5, with D possibly TRBD2 on 6 matching bases. Matching the DNA end better, TRBJ2-7 makes the J call doubtful. The CDR3 consists of 15 residues. The germline CDR1 and CDR2 sequences are LGHNA and YSLEER. CDR3 nucleotides: TGCGCCAGCAGCCCGGCCGGAGGGCTCTCCTACGAGCAGTACTTC. This codes for CASSPAGGLSYEQYF.

The gene calls are TRBV15 and TRBJ2-2; 10 bases fit TRBD1. This CDR3 is built from 19 residues. The V and J ends lost 1 base and 6 bases, in that order; junction bases with no gene match: 14. In germline, CDR1 is LNHNV, CDR2 YYDKDF (reference sequence). CDR3 loop: CATSRVLLRGDRGPGELFF. Written as DNA, the CDR3 is TGTGCCACCAGCAGAGTCCTCCTGAGGGGGGACAGGGGCCCCGGGGAGCTGTTTTTT.

The CDR3 region has the DNA TGTGCCAGCAGTGCCTGGGGGCCTCAAGAGACCCAGTACTTC. Translated, it gives CASSAWGPQETQYF. The chain uses TRBV25-1 and TRBJ2-5, with D possibly TRBD1 on 6 matching bases. Germline CDR1 MGHDK, CDR2 SYGVNS. V lost 4 bases and J 2 bases, leaving 11 bases between the germline ends. The CDR3 has 14 residues.

The chain combines TRBV7-9 with TRBJ2-2, with D possibly matching TRBD2 (7 bases). Germline V gene data show CDR1 as SEHNR and CDR2 as FQNEAQ (reference sequence). The CDR3 totals 18 residues. V lost 1 base, J lost 0 bases, and 15 bases lay in between. CDR3 nucleotide sequence: TGTGCCAGCAGCTTAGGCGGGGGCCCCAGTACGAACACCGGGGAGCTGTTTTTT. Its protein product is CASSLGGGPSTNTGELFF. The full variable domain, in which reference TRBV7-9 and TRBJ2-2 provide the parts outside the CDR3, is DTGVSQNPRHKITKRGQNVTFRCDPISEHNRLYWYRQTLGQGPEFLTYFQNEAQLEKSRLLSDRFSAERPKGSFSTLEIQRTEQGDSAMYLCASSLGGGPSTNTGELFFGEGSRLTVL.

J is TRBJ1-2 and V is TRBV29-1; 10 bases map to TRBD1. Germline CDR1 reads SQVTM; CDR2 reads ANQGSEA. With 7 bases clipped from V and 5 bases from J, the junction kept 7 bases outside the gene matches. This CDR3 is 13 amino acids long. This CDR3 reads CSDDPGQGYGYTF. The CDR3 nucleotides read TGCAGCGACGATCCGGGACAGGGGTATGGCTACACCTTC.

The J gene is TRBJ2-3, the V gene TRBV4-1; TRBD2 might be the D (5 bases). The length of the CDR3 is 15 residues. Germline V gene sequence: CDR1 MGHRA, CDR2 YSYEKL. The V end lost 1 base, the J end lost 1 base, and 9 bases lay between the germline ends. CDR3: CASSQGLGGTDTQYF. CDR3 DNA: TGCGCCAGCAGCCAAGGTCTCGGGGGCACAGATACGCAGTATTTT.

The chain has TRBV6-5 and TRBJ1-2, with a tentative D call TRBD1 (5 bases). V dropped 2 bases and J dropped 0 bases, with 10 bases sitting between them. The germline V gene encodes CDR1 MNHEY and CDR2 SVGAGI. The CDR3 is 15 residues long. CDR3 bases: TGTGCCAGCAGTTACGACAGCTTTCCTAACTATGGCTACACCTTC. This codes for CASSYDSFPNYGYTF.

The chain carries TRBV27 and TRBJ1-5; D ambiguous. The CDR3 spans 21 residues. The V gene lost 2 bases and the J gene lost 0 bases, with 26 bases spanning the gap. Germline assignment: CDR1 MNHEY and CDR2 SMNVEV (reference sequence). Written as DNA, the CDR3 is TGTGCCAGCAGTTTACCCCAGCGTTCGGCAGCAGTATCATATAGCAATCAGCCCCAGCATTTT. As protein: CASSLPQRSAAVSYSNQPQHF.

The V gene is TRBV9, the J gene TRBJ2-7; the D gene is possibly TRBD2 (6 bases). Trimming stripped 0 bases from V and 3 bases from J, with 13 bases between. CDR3 length equals 15 residues. The germline V gene encodes CDR1 SGDLS and CDR2 YYNGEE. CDR3 coding DNA: TGTGCCAGCAGCGTAGGGGGGACTGAAGACTACGAGCAGTACTTC. This gives the protein CASSVGGTEDYEQYF.

The gene calls are TRBV10-3 and TRBJ2-7; D possibly corresponds to TRBD2 (6 bases). The CDR3 loop spans 12 amino acids. Trimming took 5 bases from V and 4 from J, leaving 9 bases between them. The germline CDR1 and CDR2 sequences are ENHRY and SYGVKD. The CDR3 is CAISSSVYEQYF. CDR3 sequence (DNA): TGTGCCATCAGTTCTAGCGTATACGAGCAGTACTTC.

V gene TRBV7-2 combines with J gene TRBJ2-2; a weak D match, TRBD1 (6 bases). The germline V gene encodes CDR1 SGHTA and CDR2 FQGNSA. V lost 5 bases to trimming and J lost 8 bases, with 12 bases between them. The CDR3 runs to 13 residues. Written as DNA, the CDR3 is TGTGCCAGCAGCCGGAGACAGGAGGGGGAGCTGTTTTTT. This encodes CASSRRQEGELFF. The entire variable domain, with the rest obtained from reference TRBV7-2 and TRBJ2-2, is as follows: GAGVSQSPSNKVTEKGKDVELRCDPISGHTALYWYRQSLGQGLEFLIYFQGNSAPDKSGLPSDRFSAERTGGSVSTLTIQRTQQEDSAVYLCASSRRQEGELFFGEGSRLTVL.

The chain couples TRBV6-4 to TRBJ2-2, with TRBD2 as a possible D gene (6 bases). There are 14 residues in the CDR3. CDR1 is MRHNA and CDR2 is SNTAGT in the germline V gene. Trimming shortened V by 6 bases and J by 5 bases, and 13 bases separated the two germline ends. CDR3 sequence reads: CASSNIGGTGELFF. CDR3 nucleotide sequence: TGTGCCAGCAGCAACATCGGGGGAACCGGGGAGCTGTTTTTT.

The chain couples TRBV19 to TRBJ1-5, with D unresolved. The length of the CDR3 is 15 residues. V lost 4 bases and J 2 bases, leaving 12 bases between the germline ends. The germline CDR1 and CDR2 sequences are LNHDA and SQIVND (reference sequence). The CDR3 sequence: CASSTVPGGNQPQHF. CDR3 nucleotide sequence: TGTGCCAGTAGTACCGTACCCGGAGGCAATCAGCCCCAGCATTTT.

The V gene is TRBV7-2, the J gene TRBJ2-1, with 11 bases that match TRBD2. Germline CDR1 reads SGHTA; CDR2 reads FQGNSA. This CDR3 contains 16 residues. V lost 5 bases, J lost 7 bases, and 10 bases stayed unmatched. The CDR3 loop reads CASSPRLAGGGNEQFF. CDR3 sequence (DNA): TGTGCCAGCAGCCCACGTCTAGCGGGGGGCGGGAATGAGCAGTTCTTC.

The chain has TRBV7-9 and TRBJ1-3, with D tentatively TRBD1 (5 bases). The CDR3 runs 15 residues. Germline lookup yields CDR1 SEHNR and CDR2 FQNEAQ (reference sequence). V was trimmed by 0 bases and J by 3 bases, leaving 9 bases between them. The CDR3 region has the DNA TGTGCCAGCAGCTTAGCAGGGGAAAATGGAAACACCATATATTTT. This encodes CASSLAGENGNTIYF.

The V call is TRBV30, the J call TRBJ1-5; possible D gene TRBD1, 6 bases. CDR1 is GTSNPN, CDR2 SVGIG, per germline (reference sequence). V gave up 2 bases and J gave up 2 bases, with 19 bases separating them. This CDR3 region has 17 residues. The CDR3 region is CAWSLDRTESGNQPQHF. The CDR3 coding sequence is TGTGCCTGGAGTTTAGACAGGACCGAGAGTGGCAATCAGCCCCAGCATTTT.

This clone was counted only a few times. The rearrangement links TRBV6-1 to TRBJ1-5, with TRBD1 matching 7 bases. Trimming at V came to 7 bases and at J to 2 bases, leaving 2 bases not matched to a gene. CDR1 and CDR2 from the germline V gene are MNHNS and SASEGT. The length of the CDR3 is 13 residues. In nucleotides, the CDR3 is TGTGCCAGCATCGGACAGGGCAATCAGCCCCAGCATTTT. This sequence encodes CASIGQGNQPQHF.

Only a few counts were recorded for this clone. The CDR3 sequence: CASSAASGSSYNEQFF. The CDR3 nucleotides are TGTGCCAGCAGCGCAGCTAGCGGATCCTCCTACAATGAGCAGTTCTTC. The gene calls are TRBV9 and TRBJ2-1; 7 bases match TRBD2. The CDR3 runs to 16 residues. The trim removed 3 bases at V and 0 bases at J, leaving 6 bases unmatched. Germline V gene lookup returns CDR1 SGDLS and CDR2 YYNGEE.

The V gene is TRBV2, the J gene TRBJ2-7, with TRBD1 matching over 7 bases. This CDR3 has 14 amino acids. V dropped 7 bases and J dropped 0; count of bases not matched to a gene: 6. Germline loops: CDR1 SNHLY, CDR2 FYNNEI. CDR3 amino acids: CASILGTDSYEQYF. CDR3 DNA: TGTGCCAGCATCCTCGGGACAGACTCCTACGAGCAGTACTTC. The full variable domain, with the rest looked up from reference TRBV2 and TRBJ2-7, is EPEVTQTPSHQVTQMGQEVILRCVPISNHLYFYWYRQILGQKVEFLVSFYNNEISEKSEIFDDQFSVERPDGSNFTLKIRSTKLEDSAMYFCASILGTDSYEQYFGPGTRLTVT.

The rearrangement uses TRBV19 and TRBJ2-5; D perhaps matches TRBD1 (5 bases). The V end was cut by 4 bases, the J end by 4 bases, with 16 bases between. Germline lookup yields CDR1 LNHDA and CDR2 SQIVND (reference sequence). The CDR3 is 15 amino acids. The CDR3 DNA reads as TGTGCCAGTAGTACGCCCAGGGTAGGCCGAGAGACCCAGTACTTC. Translating it yields CASSTPRVGRETQYF. Full variable domain (remainder filled in from reference TRBV19 and TRBJ2-5): DGGITQSPKYLFRKEGQNVTLSCEQNLNHDAMYWYRQDPGQGLRLIYYSQIVNDFQKGDIAEGYSVSREKKESFPLTVTSAQKNPTAFYLCASSTPRVGRETQYFGPGTRLLVL.

This chain uses TRBV19 with TRBJ1-2; 7 bases are shared with TRBD1. Trimming took 6 bases from V and 0 from J; bases not matched to a gene: 10. This CDR3 is built from 16 residues. Germline values: CDR1 LNHDA, CDR2 SQIVND (reference sequence). The CDR3 loop is CASRPLSGQTNYGYTF. The CDR3 DNA reads TGTGCCAGTAGACCCTTGTCGGGACAGACTAACTATGGCTACACCTTC. Using reference TRBV19 and TRBJ1-2 for the parts outside the CDR3, the full variable domain is DGGITQSPKYLFRKEGQNVTLSCEQNLNHDAMYWYRQDPGQGLRLIYYSQIVNDFQKGDIAEGYSVSREKKESFPLTVTSAQKNPTAFYLCASRPLSGQTNYGYTFGSGTRLTVV.

The genes are TRBV6-5 and TRBJ1-2, with 8 nucleotides matching TRBD1. V shed 4 bases and J 4 bases; nucleotides not matched to a gene: 8. The V gene's germline CDR1 is MNHEY and CDR2 SVGAGI. The CDR3 is 15 amino acids. CDR3 residues: CASSSPSGGVYGYTF. DNA of the CDR3: TGTGCCAGCAGTTCCCCATCAGGGGGCGTCTATGGCTACACCTTC.

The CDR3 sequence is CASSTAGGPVSQYF. In DNA, the CDR3 is TGTGCCAGTAGTACAGCGGGGGGGCCTGTATCGCAGTATTTT. The rearrangement joins TRBV19 to TRBJ2-3, with 10 bases identical to TRBD2. Germline assignment: CDR1 LNHDA and CDR2 SQIVND (reference sequence). CDR3 size: 14 residues. J was trimmed by 10 bases and V by 4 bases; bases with no gene match: 8.

The genes are TRBV12-5 and TRBJ1-1, with D perhaps matching TRBD1 (6 bases). Trimming removed 5 bases at V and 1 base at J, with 14 bases between. This CDR3 has 15 residues. Germline CDR1 is LGHNT and CDR2 is FRNRAP. The CDR3 sequence: CASGRGGDKNTEAFF. The CDR3 nucleotides are TGTGCTAGTGGTCGGGGGGGGGACAAGAACACTGAAGCTTTCTTT.

V gene TRBV30 combines with J gene TRBJ2-5; D is unclear. This CDR3 comprises 13 residues. Per germline, CDR1 GTSNPN and CDR2 SVGIG (reference sequence). V lost 5 bases, J lost 1 base, and 11 bases lay in between. CDR3 amino acids: CAWSLLAQETQYF. CDR3 bases: TGTGCCTGGTCGTTGCTGGCCCAAGAGACCCAGTACTTC.

The chain couples TRBV5-1 to TRBJ2-2, with 9 bases that match TRBD2. With 0 bases clipped from V and 5 bases from J, the junction kept 5 bases outside the gene matches. The CDR3 covers 16 residues. CDR1 and CDR2 (germline): SGHRS, YFSETQ. CDR3 amino acids: CASSLASGGMTGELFF. CDR3 coding DNA: TGCGCCAGCAGCTTGGCCAGCGGGGGGATGACCGGGGAGCTGTTTTTT.

V usage is TRBV6-6 and J usage is TRBJ1-4; tentative D call: TRBD1 (5 bases). CDR3 size: 14 residues. Germline V CDR1 and CDR2: MNHNY, SVGAGI (reference sequence). V was clipped by 7 bases and J by 6 bases, with 15 bases between them. CDR3 DNA sequence: TGTGCCAGCAACATCGACAGTGGGGATGAAAAACTGTTTTTT. Translated, it gives CASNIDSGDEKLFF.

This clone was counted once. The gene calls are TRBV4-3 and TRBJ2-7; tentatively, D is TRBD2 (5 bases). The germline gives CDR1 LGHNA, CDR2 YSLEER. The CDR3 sequence is 15 residues long. Trimming stripped 4 bases from V and 5 bases from J, with 18 bases between. The CDR3 spells CASSPGVFSGNEQYF. DNA for the CDR3: TGCGCCAGCAGCCCCGGCGTTTTCTCGGGGAACGAGCAGTACTTC.

The chain employs TRBV19 and TRBJ1-5; D not certain. V was shortened by 0 bases and J by 10 bases, with 16 bases between the two germline ends. The CDR3 contains 15 residues. The germline V gene has CDR1 LNHDA and CDR2 SQIVND (reference sequence). The CDR3 is CASSIDFMDAGPQHF. CDR3 in DNA: TGTGCCAGTAGTATAGACTTTATGGACGCGGGACCCCAGCATTTT.

The chain links TRBV15 to TRBJ1-6, with 7 bases matching TRBD1. Germline-derived CDR1 and CDR2 are LNHNV and YYDKDF (reference sequence). V trimming: 3 bases; J trimming: 5 bases; junction bases outside the gene matches: 10. The length of the CDR3 is 17 residues. The CDR3 DNA is TGTGCCACCAGCAGGGCTATGGGACAGCCTGATAATTCACCCCTCCACTTT. Its translation: CATSRAMGQPDNSPLHF.